This T cell receptor (beta chain) stems from a study of blood T cell repertoires in COVID-19. Study at large: Donors in the United States, Italy and Spain gave samples during acute or convalescent COVID-19. The cDNA or gDNA used as material had been derived from T cells, B-cell-depleted T cells, or PBMCs.

As originally analysed: Quantification of nucleated cells was approximated via reference gene primer amplification. This table comes from immunoSEQ multiplex PCR, and its TCRdb copy is limited to in-frame clones, with some not included. Clone size and the V and J calls come from that table; the DNA yielded D and trimming. The table lists hundreds of thousands of clones, around nine tenths of them singletons. This CDR3 region has 13 residues. Trimming removed 7 bases from V and 12 bases from J; junction bases left unmatched: 8. Germline V CDR1 and CDR2: SEHNR, FQNEAQ (reference sequence). The chain employs TRBV7-9 and TRBJ1-6; 8 bases line up with TRBD1. The sample taken for sequencing was peripheral blood. This receptor was identified in a man aged 18 to 29 with active or convalescent COVID-19. CDR3 nucleotide sequence: TGTGCCAGCACTCAGACAGGGGACGGACCCCTCCACTTT. It encodes CASTQTGDGPLHF.